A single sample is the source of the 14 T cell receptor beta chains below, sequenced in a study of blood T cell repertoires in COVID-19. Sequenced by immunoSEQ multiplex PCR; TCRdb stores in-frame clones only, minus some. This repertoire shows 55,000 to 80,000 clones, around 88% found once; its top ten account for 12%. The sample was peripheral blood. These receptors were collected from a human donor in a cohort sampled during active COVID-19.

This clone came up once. The CDR3 DNA reads TGTGCCACCCCCCCCCGAGGGTATCTTGAGCAGTTCTTC. Translating gives CATPPRGYLEQFF. This sequence joins TRBV24-1 and TRBJ2-1; D possibly corresponds to TRBD2 (5 bases). Per germline, CDR1 KGHDR and CDR2 SFDVKD. Trimming stripped 9 bases from V and 9 bases from J, with 17 bases between. CDR3 length: 13 residues.

Here the CDR3 reads CASSYSGTVNEQFF. CDR3 in DNA: TGTGCCAGCAGTTACTCCGGGACAGTCAATGAGCAGTTCTTC. The V call is TRBV6-5, the J call TRBJ2-1; 7 nucleotides agree with TRBD1. Germline values: CDR1 MNHEY, CDR2 SVGAGI. The J segment lost 6 bases and the V segment lost 0 bases, leaving 2 bases of the junction unmatched. The CDR3 is made up of 14 amino acids.

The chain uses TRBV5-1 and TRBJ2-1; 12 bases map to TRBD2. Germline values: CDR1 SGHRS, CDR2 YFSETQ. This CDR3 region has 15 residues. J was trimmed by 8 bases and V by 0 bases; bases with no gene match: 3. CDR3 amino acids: CASSLASGGADEQFF. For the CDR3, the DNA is TGCGCCAGCAGCTTGGCTAGCGGGGGGGCCGATGAGCAGTTCTTC.

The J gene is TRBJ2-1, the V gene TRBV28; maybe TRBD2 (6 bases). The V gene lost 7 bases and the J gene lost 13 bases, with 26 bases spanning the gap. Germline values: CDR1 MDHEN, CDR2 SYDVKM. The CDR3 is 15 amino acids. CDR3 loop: CASTPPGAGSYRQFF. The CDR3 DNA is TGTGCCAGCACCCCGCCCGGGGCGGGGTCTTACCGACAGTTCTTC.

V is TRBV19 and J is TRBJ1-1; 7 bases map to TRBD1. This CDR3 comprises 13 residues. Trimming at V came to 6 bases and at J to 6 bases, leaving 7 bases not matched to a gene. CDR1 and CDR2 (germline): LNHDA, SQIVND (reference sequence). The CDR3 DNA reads TGTGCCAGTAGGGGACAGCTTGGGGCTGAAGCTTTCTTT. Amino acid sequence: CASRGQLGAEAFF.

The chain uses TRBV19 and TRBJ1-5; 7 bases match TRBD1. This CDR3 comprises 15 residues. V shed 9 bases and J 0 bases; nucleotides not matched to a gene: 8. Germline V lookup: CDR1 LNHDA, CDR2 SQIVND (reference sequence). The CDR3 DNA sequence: TGTGCCAGCTGGGGACAGCCTTATAGCAATCAGCCCCAGCATTTT. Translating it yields CASWGQPYSNQPQHF.

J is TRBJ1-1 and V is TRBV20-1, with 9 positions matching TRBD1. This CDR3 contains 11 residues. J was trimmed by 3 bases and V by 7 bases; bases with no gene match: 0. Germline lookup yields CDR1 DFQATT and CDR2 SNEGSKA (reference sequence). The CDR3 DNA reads TGCAGTGGACAGGGGGACACTGAAGCTTTCTTT. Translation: CSGQGDTEAFF.

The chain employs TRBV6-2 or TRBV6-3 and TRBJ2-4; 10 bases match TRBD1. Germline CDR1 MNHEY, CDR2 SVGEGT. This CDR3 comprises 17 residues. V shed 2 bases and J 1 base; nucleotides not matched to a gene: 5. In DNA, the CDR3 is TGTGCCAGCAGTTACCTCCGACAGGGGGCTGCCAAAAACATTCAGTACTTC. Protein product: CASSYLRQGAAKNIQYF.

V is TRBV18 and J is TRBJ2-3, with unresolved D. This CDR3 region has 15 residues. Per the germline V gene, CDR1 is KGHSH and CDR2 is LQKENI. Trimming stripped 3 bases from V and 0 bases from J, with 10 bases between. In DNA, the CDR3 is TGTGCCAGCTCACCGTTACCCACTAGCACAGATACGCAGTATTTT. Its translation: CASSPLPTSTDTQYF. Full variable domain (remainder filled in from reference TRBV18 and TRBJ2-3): NAGVMQNPRHLVRRRGQEARLRCSPMKGHSHVYWYRQLPEEGLKFMVYLQKENIIDESGMPKERFSAEFPKEGPSILRIQQVVRGDSAAYFCASSPLPTSTDTQYFGPGTRLTVL.

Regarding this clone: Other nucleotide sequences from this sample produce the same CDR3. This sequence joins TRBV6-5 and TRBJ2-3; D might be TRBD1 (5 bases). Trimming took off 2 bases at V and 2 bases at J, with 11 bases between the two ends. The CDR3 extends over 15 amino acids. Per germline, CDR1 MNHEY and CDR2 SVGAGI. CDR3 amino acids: CASSYGAGSTDTQYF. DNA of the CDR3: TGTGCCAGCAGTTACGGGGCAGGGTCCACAGATACGCAGTATTTT.

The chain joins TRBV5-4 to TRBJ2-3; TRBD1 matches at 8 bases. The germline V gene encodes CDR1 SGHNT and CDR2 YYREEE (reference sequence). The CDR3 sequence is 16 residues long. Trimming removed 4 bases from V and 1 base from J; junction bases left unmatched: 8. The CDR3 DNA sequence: TGTGCCAGCAGCCCACCTCCGGGACAGGGCACAGATACGCAGTATTTT. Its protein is CASSPPPGQGTDTQYF.

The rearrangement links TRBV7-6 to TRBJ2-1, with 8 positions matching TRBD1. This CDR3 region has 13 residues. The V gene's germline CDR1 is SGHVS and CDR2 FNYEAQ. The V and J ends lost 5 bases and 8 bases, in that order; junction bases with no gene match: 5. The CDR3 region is CASSHRGWHEQFF. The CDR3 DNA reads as TGTGCCAGCAGCCACAGGGGGTGGCATGAGCAGTTCTTC.

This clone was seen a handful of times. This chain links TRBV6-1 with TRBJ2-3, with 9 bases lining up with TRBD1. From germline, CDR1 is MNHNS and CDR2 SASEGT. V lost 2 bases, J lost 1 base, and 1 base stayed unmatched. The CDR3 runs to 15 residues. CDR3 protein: CASSERDRGTDTQYF. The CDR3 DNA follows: TGTGCCAGCAGTGAACGGGACAGGGGCACAGATACGCAGTATTTT.

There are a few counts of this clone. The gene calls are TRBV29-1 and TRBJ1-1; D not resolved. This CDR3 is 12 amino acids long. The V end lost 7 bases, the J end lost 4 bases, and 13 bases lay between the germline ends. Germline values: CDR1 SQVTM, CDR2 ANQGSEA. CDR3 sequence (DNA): TGCAGCGCCCTCCGAGGGCTCACTGAAGCTTTCTTT. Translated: CSALRGLTEAFF.